The TCR beta chain described here comes from a study of T cell responses to AZD1222 COVID-19 vaccine. Study overall: Second doses were pooled across both intervals (about 4 or about 12 weeks).

CDR3 length equals 16 residues. Germline loops: CDR1 SGHNT, CDR2 YYREEE (reference sequence). The trim removed 4 bases at V and 9 bases at J, leaving 11 bases unmatched. Here immunoSEQ multiplex PCR was the method, and the copy in TCRdb shows in-frame clones only, minus some. The sample holds roughly 150,000 clones, about 89% seen once. Study observations and caveats: Donors were chiefly white British, with a greater number of females, and clonal diversity was perhaps underestimated.

Comments on this clone: Antigen specificity is unknown.

The clonotype comes from an adult in good health. The gene calls are TRBV5-4 and TRBJ2-1, with TRBD2 matching 12 bases. The sample here was peripheral blood, taken on day 0 of AZD1222 vaccination. The CDR3 region has the DNA TGTGCCAGCAGCCCTTGGACTAGCGGGACGATAGGTGAGCAGTTCTTC. As protein: CASSPWTSGTIGEQFF.